The clone carrying this T cell receptor beta chain came up once. Amplification yielded TCR beta CDR3 regions, with RNA transcripts as the source. The HTBI primer set served for first-round RT-PCR of the TCR CDR3. One entry per CDR3 protein, called by TCRdb with MiXCR from the multiplex PCR reads. The data show more than 40,000 distinct CDR3 sequences, about 52% seen once. This entry comes from a study of T cells in Graves' hyperthyroidism and ophthalmopathy. V was clipped by 11 bases and J by 4 bases; unmatched bases: 14. Germline loops: CDR1 ENHRY, CDR2 SYGVKD. CDR3 length: 14 residues. Sequencing was done on a sample of peripheral blood or thyroid tissue (not recorded which). V is TRBV10-3 and J is TRBJ2-7; 7 positions match TRBD2. This TCR was recovered from a woman between 45 and 60 years old with Graves' hyperthyroidism. The CDR3 DNA is TGTGCCCATTCCCAGGGCGGGAGAAAGTACGAGCAGTACTTC. Protein: CAHSQGGRKYEQYF.